This T cell receptor (beta chain) came from a study of T cell repertoires in cytomegalovirus infection. One entry per CDR3 protein results from TCRdb running MiXCR on the reads. Here the sample spans roughly 920,000 distinct CDR3 sequences, approximately 33% being singletons. In germline, CDR1 is MNHNY, CDR2 SVGAGI (reference sequence). This CDR3 has 16 residues. Trimming took off 0 bases at V and 1 base at J, with 12 bases between the two ends. Points on this clonotype: Its antigen is unidentified.

The rearrangement joins TRBV6-6 to TRBJ1-1; D is unclear. The sample consisted of cultured CD8+ T cells from PBMCs, taken from culture after CMV antigen stimulation. The clonotype comes from a human donor in good health (CMV status not recorded). Some clones in this sample may be carry-over from other donors' samples. CDR3 nucleotide sequence: TGTGCCAGCAGTTACTCTATCGACCCAGAGAACACTGAAGCTTTCTTT. This codes for CASSYSIDPENTEAFF.